The 20 T cell receptor beta chains given below trace back to one sample, sequenced in a study of blood T cell repertoires in COVID-19. Clones were read by immunoSEQ multiplex PCR, and TCRdb kept only the in-frame ones, dropping some. The sample holds about 360,000 clones, approximately 82% seen once. Sequencing was performed on peripheral blood. Every receptor here comes from a man aged 25 to 45 with active or convalescent COVID-19.

This chain connects TRBV6-6 to TRBJ1-1, with D possibly matching TRBD1 (5 bases). The CDR3 consists of 14 residues. Germline V CDR1 and CDR2: MNHNY, SVGAGI (reference sequence). V dropped 8 bases and J dropped 5 bases, with 18 bases sitting between them. CDR3: CASRDGGSRTEAFF. As DNA, the CDR3 is TGTGCCAGCCGCGATGGGGGGAGCAGAACTGAAGCTTTCTTT.

The chain recombines TRBV11-1 with TRBJ2-3, with D tentatively TRBD2 (5 bases). CDR1 and CDR2 from the germline V gene are SGHAT and FQDESV (reference sequence). V dropped 5 bases and J dropped 7 bases, with 10 bases sitting between them. The CDR3 is 12 residues long. The chain's CDR3 is CASSPGVNTQYF. The CDR3 region has the DNA TGTGCCAGCAGCCCCGGGGTAAATACGCAGTATTTT.

This clone has just one count. The chain combines TRBV7-2 with TRBJ1-2; no reliable D call. This CDR3 has 13 residues. Looked up from germline, CDR1 is SGHTA and CDR2 is FQGNSA. Trimming left V 5 bases short and J 5 bases short, with 12 bases between. The CDR3 nucleotides read TGTGCCAGCAGCCCGGAGAGGGATTATGGCTACACCTTC. Residues: CASSPERDYGYTF.

In this sample, this clone turned up once. V usage is TRBV13 and J usage is TRBJ2-1; D is perhaps TRBD2 (5 bases). V shed 1 base and J shed 4 bases, with 11 bases lying between them. The CDR3 consists of 15 residues. Germline lookup yields CDR1 PRHDT and CDR2 FYEKMQ (reference sequence). The CDR3: CASSLARLHYNEQFF. The CDR3 nucleotides read TGTGCCAGCAGCTTAGCCAGACTACATTACAATGAGCAGTTCTTC. The variable domain in full, with the rest retrieved from reference TRBV13 and TRBJ2-1, is AAGVIQSPRHLIKEKRETATLKCYPIPRHDTVYWYQQGPGQDPQFLISFYEKMQSDKGSIPDRFSAQQFSDYHSELNMSSLELGDSALYFCASSLARLHYNEQFFGPGTRLTVL.

V and J are TRBV11-3 and TRBJ2-7; perhaps TRBD2 as D (6 bases). Trimming left V 6 bases short and J 6 bases short, with 15 bases between. The CDR3 spans 13 residues. Germline V lookup: CDR1 SGHNT, CDR2 YENEEA. CDR3 in DNA: TGTGCCAGCAGGAGGAGGGGTGGACGCGAGCAGTACTTC. Its protein is CASRRRGGREQYF.

CDR3 sequence reads: CASSQDARTEAFF. In DNA form, the CDR3 reads TGTGCCAGCAGCCAAGATGCGCGCACTGAAGCTTTCTTT. The chain is built from TRBV4-2 and TRBJ1-1, with D uncertain. V was pared by 0 bases and J by 4 bases, with 6 bases between. The CDR3 runs to 13 residues. Germline CDR1 is LGHNA and CDR2 is YNFKEQ.

This chain connects TRBV24-1 to TRBJ2-3, with 12 bases that match TRBD1. Germline V gene sequence: CDR1 KGHDR, CDR2 SFDVKD. Losses at the gene ends were 1 base for V and 4 bases for J; bases not matched to a gene: 5. This CDR3 has 17 residues. The chain's CDR3 is CATSDFGDRGLADTQYF. CDR3 nucleotides: TGTGCCACCAGTGATTTCGGGGACAGGGGGCTGGCAGATACGCAGTATTTT.

This chain uses TRBV3-1 (or the pseudogene TRBV3-2) with TRBJ2-2; 11 positions match TRBD2. With V trimmed by 4 bases and J by 6 bases, 10 bases remained unmatched. The CDR3 consists of 17 residues. From germline, CDR1 is LGHDT and CDR2 YNNKEL (reference sequence). CDR3: CASSPRLAGRSAGELFF. In DNA form, the CDR3 reads TGTGCCAGCAGCCCTAGACTAGCGGGAAGGTCCGCCGGGGAGCTGTTTTTT.

The gene calls are TRBV29-1 and TRBJ1-5, with TRBD1 identical over 10 bases. Losses at the gene ends were 7 bases for V and 0 bases for J; bases not matched to a gene: 12. The CDR3 covers 17 residues. Germline lookup yields CDR1 SQVTM and CDR2 ANQGSEA. The CDR3 DNA sequence: TGCAGCGCAATCTCCGGGACAGGGGTCGGTAGCAATCAGCCCCAGCATTTT. This sequence encodes CSAISGTGVGSNQPQHF. The full variable domain, rest sourced from reference TRBV29-1 and TRBJ1-5, is SAVISQKPSRDICQRGTSLTIQCQVDSQVTMMFWYRQQPGQSLTLIATANQGSEATYESGFVIDKFPISRPNLTFSTLTVSNMSPEDSSIYLCSAISGTGVGSNQPQHFGDGTRLSIL.

The chain uses TRBV3-1 (or the pseudogene TRBV3-2) and TRBJ2-3; possibly TRBD1 for D (5 bases). The CDR3 contains 14 residues. V lost 7 bases and J 0 bases, leaving 11 bases between the germline ends. The V gene's germline CDR1 is LGHDT and CDR2 YNNKEL (reference sequence). CDR3 in amino acids: CASKWGPSTDTQYF. In DNA form, the CDR3 reads TGTGCCAGCAAATGGGGCCCTAGCACAGATACGCAGTATTTT.

The chain employs TRBV3-1 (or the pseudogene TRBV3-2) and TRBJ2-2; possibly TRBD2 for D (6 bases). Trimming pared 6 bases from V and 3 bases from J, leaving 8 bases between. The germline CDR1 and CDR2 sequences are LGHDT and YNNKEL (reference sequence). The CDR3 length is 13 residues. CDR3 DNA sequence: TGTGCCAGCAGGGGGGGAGACACCGGGGAGCTGTTTTTT. Amino acids: CASRGGDTGELFF.

This sequence joins TRBV9 and TRBJ2-1; no definite D call. The CDR3 consists of 13 residues. The V end lost 1 base, the J end lost 7 bases, and 9 bases lay between the germline ends. Looked up from germline, CDR1 is SGDLS and CDR2 is YYNGEE. The CDR3 is CASSVPSRNEQFF. The CDR3 nucleotides read TGTGCCAGCAGCGTACCAAGCCGGAATGAGCAGTTCTTC.

The V gene is TRBV18, the J gene TRBJ1-2, with TRBD1 matching 9 bases. CDR3 length: 16 amino acids. Germline CDR1 and CDR2: KGHSH and LQKENI. The V gene end was trimmed by 4 bases and the J gene end by 4 bases; junction bases not matched to a gene: 10. Here the CDR3 reads CASSLFPGQGGYGYTF. The CDR3 bases are TGTGCCAGCTCACTATTTCCGGGACAGGGAGGCTATGGCTACACCTTC. The full variable domain, with the rest looked up from reference TRBV18 and TRBJ1-2, is NAGVMQNPRHLVRRRGQEARLRCSPMKGHSHVYWYRQLPEEGLKFMVYLQKENIIDESGMPKERFSAEFPKEGPSILRIQQVVRGDSAAYFCASSLFPGQGGYGYTFGSGTRLTVV.

V and J are TRBV21-1 and TRBJ2-3; the table assigns TRBD2, which was not confirmed against the DNA. TRBV21-1 is listed as a pseudogene. This CDR3 is 16 amino acids long. The CDR3 DNA reads as TGTGCCAGCAGCAATGGGGCTAGCGGATCCACAGATACGCAGTATTTT. This codes for CASSNGASGSTDTQYF.

The chain is built from TRBV19 and TRBJ1-1; the D is unclear. CDR3 length: 14 amino acids. From germline, CDR1 is LNHDA and CDR2 SQIVND (reference sequence). The V gene lost 1 base and the J gene lost 4 bases, with 10 bases spanning the gap. This CDR3 reads CASSIGRLSTEAFF. The CDR3 DNA reads TGTGCCAGTAGTATAGGGCGGCTGAGCACTGAAGCTTTCTTT.

The chain uses TRBV15 and TRBJ1-5, with D uncertain. The CDR3 sequence is 15 residues long. V shed 0 bases and J shed 6 bases, with 12 bases lying between them. Germline V gives CDR1 LNHNV, CDR2 YYDKDF (reference sequence). Here the CDR3 reads CATSRDAGWGQPQHF. The CDR3 nucleotides read TGTGCCACCAGCAGAGATGCGGGGTGGGGTCAGCCCCAGCATTTT.

The V and J genes are TRBV29-1 and TRBJ2-5; D gene ambiguous. Germline V gives CDR1 SQVTM, CDR2 ANQGSEA. V lost 4 bases, J lost 4 bases, and 7 bases lay in between. The length of the CDR3 is 11 residues. The CDR3 DNA reads as TGCAGCGTTGGCGCCGGAGAGACCCAGTACTTC. It specifies CSVGAGETQYF.

V gene TRBV13 combines with J gene TRBJ1-5; tentative D call: TRBD1 (6 bases). From germline, CDR1 is PRHDT and CDR2 FYEKMQ (reference sequence). V was trimmed by 5 bases and J by 5 bases, leaving 13 bases between them. This CDR3 is 14 amino acids long. The CDR3 loop is CASSKGGGDQPQHF. CDR3 nucleotides: TGTGCCAGCAGCAAAGGGGGAGGGGATCAGCCCCAGCATTTT.

The chain links TRBV28 to TRBJ1-5, with 12 bases that match TRBD1. CDR1 is MDHEN, CDR2 SYDVKM, per germline. CDR3 length equals 16 residues. V lost 4 bases to trimming and J lost 5 bases; unmatched junction nucleotides: 6. CDR3 region: CASSSGTGGADQPQHF. The CDR3 bases are TGTGCCAGCAGTTCCGGGACAGGGGGCGCCGATCAGCCCCAGCATTTT.

The chain combines TRBV3-1 (or the pseudogene TRBV3-2) with TRBJ2-7; D call uncertain. The germline V gene encodes CDR1 LGHDT and CDR2 YNNKEL (reference sequence). V dropped 2 bases and J dropped 2 bases, with 13 bases sitting between them. The CDR3 loop spans 15 amino acids. CDR3 sequence reads: CASSQSSTGTYEQYF. The CDR3 nucleotides read TGTGCCAGCAGCCAATCGTCGACTGGCACCTACGAGCAGTACTTC.